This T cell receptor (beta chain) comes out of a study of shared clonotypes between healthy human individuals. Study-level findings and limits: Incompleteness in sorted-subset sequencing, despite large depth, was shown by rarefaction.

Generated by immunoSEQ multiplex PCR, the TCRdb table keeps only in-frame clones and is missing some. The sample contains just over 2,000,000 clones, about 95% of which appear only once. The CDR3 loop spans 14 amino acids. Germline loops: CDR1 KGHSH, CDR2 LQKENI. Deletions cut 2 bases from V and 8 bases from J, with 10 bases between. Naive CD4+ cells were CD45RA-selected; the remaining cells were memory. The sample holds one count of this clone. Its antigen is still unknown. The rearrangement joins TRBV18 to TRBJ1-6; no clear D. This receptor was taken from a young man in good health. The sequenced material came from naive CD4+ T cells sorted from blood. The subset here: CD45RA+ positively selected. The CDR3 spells CASSPGGVHSPLHF. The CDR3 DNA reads TGTGCCAGCTCACCAGGTGGGGTGCATTCACCCCTCCACTTT.